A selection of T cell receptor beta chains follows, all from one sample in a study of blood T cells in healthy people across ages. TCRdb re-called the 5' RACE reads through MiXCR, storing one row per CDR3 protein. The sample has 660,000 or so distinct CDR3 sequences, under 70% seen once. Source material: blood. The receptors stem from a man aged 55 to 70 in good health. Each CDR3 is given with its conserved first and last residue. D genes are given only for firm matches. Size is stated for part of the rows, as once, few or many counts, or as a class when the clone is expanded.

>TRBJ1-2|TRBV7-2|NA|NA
TGTGCCAGCAGCTCCATTCGGGGTCCCACTGTCGGCTACACCTTC
CASSSIRGPTVGYTF
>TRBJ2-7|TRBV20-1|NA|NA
TGCAGTGTCAAAACCCGGGACATACTCTACGAGCAGTACTTC
CSVKTRDILYEQYF
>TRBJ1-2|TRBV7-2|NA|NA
TGTGCCAGCAGCTTAGAAGACGGATACTATGGCTACACCTTC
CASSLEDGYYGYTF
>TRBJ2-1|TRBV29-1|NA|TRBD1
TGCAGCACCGGACAGGACTCCTACAATGAGCAGTTCTTC
CSTGQDSYNEQFF
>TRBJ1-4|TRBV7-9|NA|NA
TGTGCCAGCAGCTTAGCGGGCAGTTTTGAAAAACTGTTTTTT
CASSLAGSFEKLFF
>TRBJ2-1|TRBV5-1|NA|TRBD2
TGCGCCAGCAGCTTATTCACGGCGGGGGCCTACAATGAGCAGTTCTTC
CASSLFTAGAYNEQFF
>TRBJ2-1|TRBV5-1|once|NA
TGCGCCAGTGGTTTTGGGGATGTCCACAATGAGCAGTTCTTC
CASGFGDVHNEQFF
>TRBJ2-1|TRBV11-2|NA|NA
TGTGCCAGCAGCCCTGGCCATGAGCAGTTCTTC
CASSPGHEQFF
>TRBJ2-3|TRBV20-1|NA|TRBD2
TGCAGTGCTAAGGCCCAAGTAGCGGGGGCCCCCACAGATACGCAGTATTTT
CSAKAQVAGAPTDTQYF
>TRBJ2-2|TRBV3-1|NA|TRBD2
TGTGCCAGCAGCCCCGAACATAGCGGGGAGGCGACCGGGGAGCTGTTTTTT
CASSPEHSGEATGELFF
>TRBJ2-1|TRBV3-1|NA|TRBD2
TGTGCCAGCAGCAGCACACCGAGCGGGGCCCAGTTCTTC
CASSSTPSGAQFF
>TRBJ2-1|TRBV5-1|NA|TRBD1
TGCGCCAGCAGCCACGGACAGGGGGCGAAAAATGAGCAGTTCTTC
CASSHGQGAKNEQFF
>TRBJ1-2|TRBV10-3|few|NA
TGTGCCATCCAGGATGGTGCGGGCTATGGCTACACCTTC
CAIQDGAGYGYTF
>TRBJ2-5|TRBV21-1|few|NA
TGTGCCAGCAGCACGCGGTGTGAGACCCAGTACTTC
CASSTRCETQYF
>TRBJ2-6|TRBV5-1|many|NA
TGCGCCAGCAGCTTCCAGGGCCTCTCTGGGGCCAACGTCCTGACTTTC
CASSFQGLSGANVLTF
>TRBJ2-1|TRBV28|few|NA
TGTGCCAGCAGTTTTAATGACAATGAGCAGTTCTTC
CASSFNDNEQFF
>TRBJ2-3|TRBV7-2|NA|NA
TGTGCCAGCAGCCTAGAGCAGGGGAGGTTTGGTACGCAGTATTTT
CASSLEQGRFGTQYF
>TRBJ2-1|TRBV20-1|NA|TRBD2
TGCAGTGCTGCGCCCGGGACTAGCGGGAGTAATGAGCAGTTCTTC
CSAAPGTSGSNEQFF
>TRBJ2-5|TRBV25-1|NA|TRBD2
TGTGCCAGCAGTGAACTAGCGGGGGCCGGGTGGGGGACCCAGTACTTC
CASSELAGAGWGTQYF
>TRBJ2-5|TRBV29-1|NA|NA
TGCAGCGTTTTTGCTGAGGCAGGAAAAGAGACCCAGTACTTC
CSVFAEAGKETQYF
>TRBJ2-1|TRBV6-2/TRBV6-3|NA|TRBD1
TGTGCCAGGAATGGGACAGGGACTATCAATGAGCAGTTCTTC
CARNGTGTINEQFF
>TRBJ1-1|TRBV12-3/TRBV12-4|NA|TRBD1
TGTGCCAGCAGTCCGCGGGGTAAGGGGGCGCGGGGCACTGAAGCTTTCTTT
CASSPRGKGARGTEAFF
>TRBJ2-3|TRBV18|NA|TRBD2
TGTGCCAGCTCACCATCAAGCGGGGGGAGGGCAGATACGCAGTATTTT
CASSPSSGGRADTQYF
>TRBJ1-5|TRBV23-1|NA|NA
TGCGCCAGCAGTCAGGCGCGGCAGGGCCTCCCCCAGGCTTATAGCAATCAGCCCCAGCATTTT
CASSQARQGLPQAYSNQPQHF
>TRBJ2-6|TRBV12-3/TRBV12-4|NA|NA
TGTGCCAGCAGACAAATCTCTGGGGCCAACGTCCTGACTTTC
CASRQISGANVLTF
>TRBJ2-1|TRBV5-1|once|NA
TGCGCCAGCAGCCCTACAGGAAGCAATGAGCAGTTCTTC
CASSPTGSNEQFF
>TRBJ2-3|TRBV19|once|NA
TGTGCCAGTAACTCTGACACAGATACGCAGTATTTT
CASNSDTDTQYF
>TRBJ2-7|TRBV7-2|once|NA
TGTGCCAGCAGCCCAGAAAACTACGAGCAGTACTTC
CASSPENYEQYF
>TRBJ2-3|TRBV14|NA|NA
TGTGCCAGCAGCATGGACACAGCTCTGTATTTT
CASSMDTALYF
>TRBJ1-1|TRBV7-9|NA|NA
TGTGCCAGCAGCTTATCGCCCCGGGGAGTTACAAACACTGAAGCTTTCTTT
CASSLSPRGVTNTEAFF
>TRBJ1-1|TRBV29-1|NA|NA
TGCAGCGGAACTCAGGGAAGGGAGACTGAAGCTTTCTTT
CSGTQGRETEAFF
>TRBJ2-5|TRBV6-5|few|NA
TGTGCCAGCAGTTACTCGCAATGGTCCGGGAGGACCCAGTACTTC
CASSYSQWSGRTQYF
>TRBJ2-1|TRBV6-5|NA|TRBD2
TGTGCCAGCAGTTACTCCCCAACTAGCGGGGGGGCCGTGACCCAGTTCTTC
CASSYSPTSGGAVTQFF
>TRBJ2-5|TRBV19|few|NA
TGTGCCAGTAGTATGGACCGAGAGGAGACCCAGTACTTC
CASSMDREETQYF
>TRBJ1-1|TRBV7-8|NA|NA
TGTGCCAGCAGCTTAGCCCATGGAGTATGGACTGAAGCTTTCTTT
CASSLAHGVWTEAFF
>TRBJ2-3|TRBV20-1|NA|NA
TGCAGTGCCATGACCAGAGATACGCAGTATTTT
CSAMTRDTQYF
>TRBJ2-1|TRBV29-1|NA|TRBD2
TGCAGCGTTGCGGGGGGGAGGGTAAATGAGCAGTTCTTC
CSVAGGRVNEQFF
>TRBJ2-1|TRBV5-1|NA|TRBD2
TGCGCCAGCAGCCCTTTTAGCGGGGGGGCCAAAAATGAGCAGTTCTTC
CASSPFSGGAKNEQFF
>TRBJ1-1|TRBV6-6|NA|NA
TGTGCCAGCAGTTACTCATGGTCGAACACTGAAGCTTTCTTT
CASSYSWSNTEAFF
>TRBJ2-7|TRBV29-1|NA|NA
TGCAGCGTGCTAGGACTCCTAGCCTCCTACGAGCAGTACTTC
CSVLGLLASYEQYF
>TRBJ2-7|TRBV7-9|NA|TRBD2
TGTGCCAGCAGCCTTTCTAGAAAGAGGCTAGCGGATTACGAGCAGTACTTC
CASSLSRKRLADYEQYF
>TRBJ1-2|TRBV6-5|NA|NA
TGTGCCAGCAGACTTTATCGGGTTGGCGGCTACACCTTC
CASRLYRVGGYTF
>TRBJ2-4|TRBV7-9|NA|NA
TGTGCCAGCAGCCCCGGGGACGCGCAGGCCAAAAACATTCAGTACTTC
CASSPGDAQAKNIQYF
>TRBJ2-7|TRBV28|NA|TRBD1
TGTGCCAGCAAATCTCCCCACAGGGGAACCTACGAGCAGTACTTC
CASKSPHRGTYEQYF
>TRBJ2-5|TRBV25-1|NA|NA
TGTGCCAGCAGTGACAGGGCGGAGACCCAGTACTTC
CASSDRAETQYF
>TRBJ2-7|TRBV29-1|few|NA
TGCAGCGCCACGACCGCCACCTACGAGCAGTACTTC
CSATTATYEQYF
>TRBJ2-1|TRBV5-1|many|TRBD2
TGTGCCAGCAGCTTAGGCCTAGCGGCATACAATGAGCAGTTCTTC
CASSLGLAAYNEQFF
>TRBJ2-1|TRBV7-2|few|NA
TGTGCCAGCAGCCCCCGGGTGGACTACAATGAGCAGTTCTTC
CASSPRVDYNEQFF
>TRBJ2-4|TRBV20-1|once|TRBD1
TGCAGTGCTAGAGACAGGGGGCGAACCAAAAACATTCAGTACTTC
CSARDRGRTKNIQYF
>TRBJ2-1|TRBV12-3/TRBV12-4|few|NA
TGTGCCAGCAGTTCCCGGACCCAGGTGGGATACAATGAGCAGTTCTTC
CASSSRTQVGYNEQFF
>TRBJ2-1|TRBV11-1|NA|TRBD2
TGTGCCAGCAGCCCTCCTCCAACGGGGGGCAATGAGCAGTTCTTC
CASSPPPTGGNEQFF
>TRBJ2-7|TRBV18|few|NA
TGTGCCAGCTCACGCCTGAGGTCCTACGAGCAGTACTTC
CASSRLRSYEQYF
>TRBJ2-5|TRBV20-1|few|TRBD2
TGCAGTGCTAGGGCAACTAGCGGGGGGCCGCGGGAGACCCAGTACTTC
CSARATSGGPRETQYF
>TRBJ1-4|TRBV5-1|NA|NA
TGCGCCAGCAGCTTCGCCACAACTAATGAAAAACTGTTTTTT
CASSFATTNEKLFF